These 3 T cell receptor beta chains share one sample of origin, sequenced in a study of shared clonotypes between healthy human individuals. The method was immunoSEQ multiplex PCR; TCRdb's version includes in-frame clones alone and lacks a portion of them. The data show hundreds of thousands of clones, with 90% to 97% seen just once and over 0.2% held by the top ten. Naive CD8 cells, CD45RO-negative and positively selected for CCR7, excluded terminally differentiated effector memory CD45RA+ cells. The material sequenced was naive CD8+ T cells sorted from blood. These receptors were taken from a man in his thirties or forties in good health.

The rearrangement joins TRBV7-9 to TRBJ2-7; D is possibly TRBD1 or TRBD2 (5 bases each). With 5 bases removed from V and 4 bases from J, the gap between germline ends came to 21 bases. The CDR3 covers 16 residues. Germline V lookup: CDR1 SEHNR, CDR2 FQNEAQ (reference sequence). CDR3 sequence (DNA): TGTGCCAGCAGCCGCCCACGAGGGGACCGGGCTTACGAGCAGTACTTC. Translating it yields CASSRPRGDRAYEQYF.

The CDR3 loop is CASTTSRTGDGSYNEQFF. CDR3 sequence (DNA): TGTGCCAGCACAACCTCGAGAACAGGCGACGGCTCCTACAATGAGCAGTTCTTC. V gene TRBV9 combines with J gene TRBJ2-1, with D tentatively TRBD1 (5 bases). Germline V gives CDR1 SGDLS, CDR2 YYNGEE. The CDR3 contains 18 residues. Trimming took off 6 bases at V and 0 bases at J, with 22 bases between the two ends.

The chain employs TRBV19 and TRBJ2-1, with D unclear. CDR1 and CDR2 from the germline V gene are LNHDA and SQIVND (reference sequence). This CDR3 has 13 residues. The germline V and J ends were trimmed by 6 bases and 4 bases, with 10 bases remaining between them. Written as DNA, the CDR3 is TGTGCCAGTAGCGATGGCCGTTACAATGAGCAGTTCTTC. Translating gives CASSDGRYNEQFF.